The 27 T cell receptor beta chains listed next were all sequenced from one sample in a study of chemoradiotherapy in HPV16-positive cancers. Produced via immunoSEQ multiplex PCR; TCRdb's table is partial and in-frame only. The data hold about 3,400 clones, with about 90% observed a single time. This sample comprised blood, obtained from a patient who underwent chemoradiotherapy. All receptors derive from a human donor with HPV-associated anogenital cancer.

J is TRBJ2-5 and V is TRBV9, with no clear D. V lost 0 bases to trimming and J lost 4 bases, with 10 bases between them. This CDR3 region has 14 residues. Looked up from germline, CDR1 is SGDLS and CDR2 is YYNGEE. In DNA, the CDR3 is TGTGCCAGCAGCGTAGGCCTGCGTGGAGAGACCCAGTACTTC. Amino acids: CASSVGLRGETQYF.

The J gene is TRBJ2-5, the V gene TRBV19; 8 bases are a match to TRBD2. This CDR3 region has 21 residues. V dropped 5 bases and J dropped 2; count of bases not matched to a gene: 25. Germline-derived CDR1 and CDR2 are LNHDA and SQIVND (reference sequence). The CDR3 reads CASSHTEGQVKREIGQETQYF. The CDR3 nucleotides are TGTGCCAGTAGTCACACCGAGGGACAAGTGAAGCGGGAGATCGGGCAAGAGACCCAGTACTTC.

CDR3 region: CASSLGLAGGVDEQFF. CDR3 nucleotide sequence: TGCGCCAGCAGCTTGGGACTAGCGGGGGGGGTGGATGAGCAGTTCTTC. This chain joins TRBV5-1 and TRBJ2-1; 14 nucleotides line up with TRBD2. The trim removed 0 bases at V and 8 bases at J, leaving 4 bases unmatched. The CDR3 totals 16 residues. Per the germline V gene, CDR1 is SGHRS and CDR2 is YFSETQ. The whole variable domain, filled in from reference TRBV5-1 and TRBJ2-1, reads KAGVTQTPRYLIKTRGQQVTLSCSPISGHRSVSWYQQTPGQGLQFLFEYFSETQRNKGNFPGRFSGRQFSNSRSEMNVSTLELGDSALYLCASSLGLAGGVDEQFFGPGTRLTVL.

The chain couples TRBV6-1 to TRBJ2-7; 7 bases fit TRBD1. Germline CDR1 reads MNHNS; CDR2 reads SASEGT. J lost 6 bases, V lost 6 bases, and 8 bases had no gene match. The CDR3 is 13 amino acids. The CDR3 spells CASRKDRVLEQYF. CDR3 sequence (DNA): TGTGCCAGCAGAAAAGACAGGGTACTCGAGCAGTACTTC.

The V and J genes are TRBV9 and TRBJ2-7; 11 positions agree with TRBD2. Per germline, CDR1 SGDLS and CDR2 YYNGEE. CDR3 length: 14 residues. With V trimmed by 4 bases and J by 5 bases, 5 bases remained unmatched. The CDR3: CASSLSGGADEQYF. As DNA, the CDR3 is TGTGCCAGCAGCCTTAGCGGGGGGGCCGACGAGCAGTACTTC.

The rearrangement joins TRBV5-1 to TRBJ2-4; D may be TRBD2 (5 bases). The V gene's germline CDR1 is SGHRS and CDR2 YFSETQ. The CDR3 runs 15 residues. With 4 bases removed from V and 5 bases from J, the gap between germline ends came to 16 bases. CDR3 residues: CASSHTGARENIQYF. DNA of the CDR3: TGCGCCAGCAGCCATACGGGCGCGCGGGAAAACATTCAGTACTTC.

J is TRBJ2-5 and V is TRBV10-1; D gene uncertain. The J call may be mistaken, given a closer DNA end match to TRBJ2-7. Germline V gene lookup returns CDR1 WNHNN and CDR2 SYGVQD (reference sequence). This CDR3 comprises 15 residues. The CDR3 region is CASTKERESSYEQYF. The CDR3 bases are TGCGCCAGCACCAAGGAGAGAGAGAGCTCCTACGAGCAGTACTTC.

The J gene is TRBJ2-3, the V gene TRBV5-1; 9 bases align to TRBD2. There are 15 residues in the CDR3. Germline V gives CDR1 SGHRS, CDR2 YFSETQ. Germline trimming cut 3 bases from V and 3 bases from J; bases unmatched to any gene: 5. The CDR3: CASSSAGGRTDTQYF. The CDR3, as DNA: TGCGCCAGCAGCTCTGCGGGAGGGCGAACAGATACGCAGTATTTT.

The chain uses TRBV4-1 and TRBJ2-5; D not resolved. Deletions cut 3 bases from V and 5 bases from J, with 4 bases between. Germline CDR1 reads MGHRA; CDR2 reads YSYEKL. The CDR3 extends over 11 amino acids. CDR3 region: CASSQSETQYF. The CDR3 region has the DNA TGCGCCAGCAGCCAGTCCGAGACCCAGTACTTC.

This chain connects TRBV7-6 to TRBJ1-3; D may be TRBD1 (6 bases). Trimming cost V 5 bases and J 0 bases, with 14 bases left between them. CDR3 length: 16 amino acids. CDR1 SGHVS and CDR2 FNYEAQ come from the germline V gene. The CDR3 DNA reads TGTGCCAGCAGCGTGGGACACTTCTCCTCTGGAAACACCATATATTTT. Protein product: CASSVGHFSSGNTIYF.

The sample holds a few counts of this clone. The V gene is TRBV6-1, the J gene TRBJ1-5; D ambiguous. From germline, CDR1 is MNHNS and CDR2 SASEGT. CDR3 length equals 14 residues. The V end lost 7 bases, the J end lost 2 bases, and 12 bases lay between the germline ends. The CDR3 bases are TGTGCCAGCAATCTGGGAAACGGCAATCAGCCCCAGCATTTT. It yields the protein CASNLGNGNQPQHF.

This chain links TRBV19 with TRBJ2-3, with D tentatively TRBD2 (6 bases). CDR1 and CDR2 from the germline V gene are LNHDA and SQIVND (reference sequence). The V end was cut by 6 bases, the J end by 3 bases, with 16 bases between. The CDR3 runs 15 residues. The CDR3, as DNA: TGTGCCAGTAGCGCGGGCGCGGGGTTTACAGATACGCAGTATTTT. It codes for CASSAGAGFTDTQYF.

The chain uses TRBV5-5 and TRBJ2-7, with D tentatively TRBD1 (6 bases). The CDR3 extends over 15 amino acids. Germline V CDR1 and CDR2: SGHKS, YYEKEE (reference sequence). V gave up 1 base and J gave up 2 bases, with 13 bases separating them. As DNA, the CDR3 is TGTGCCAGCAGCTTGTTGGACAGTCGAACCTACGAGCAGTACTTC. Translated, it gives CASSLLDSRTYEQYF.

The J gene is TRBJ2-1, the V gene TRBV4-1, with a tentative D call TRBD2 (5 bases). There are 15 residues in the CDR3. The germline V and J ends were trimmed by 1 base and 9 bases, with 16 bases remaining between them. Germline CDR1 is MGHRA and CDR2 is YSYEKL. CDR3 residues: CASSQGWVGSGEQFF. The DNA for the CDR3 is TGCGCCAGCAGCCAAGGTTGGGTTGGGAGCGGTGAGCAGTTCTTC.

The chain joins TRBV7-2 to TRBJ2-5; 10 bases agree with TRBD2. CDR1 is SGHTA, CDR2 FQGNSA, per germline. V dropped 1 base and J dropped 9; count of bases not matched to a gene: 8. This CDR3 is built from 15 residues. CDR3 protein: CASSLGTSGVAAQYF. CDR3 sequence (DNA): TGTGCCAGCAGCTTAGGAACTAGCGGGGTGGCTGCCCAGTACTTC.

This chain uses TRBV5-4 with TRBJ1-2; D call uncertain. This CDR3 is built from 12 residues. Trimming left V 4 bases short and J 0 bases short, with 4 bases between. Germline V gene lookup returns CDR1 SGHNT and CDR2 YYREEE (reference sequence). CDR3 loop: CASSVANYGYTF. The CDR3 region has the DNA TGTGCCAGCAGCGTTGCTAACTATGGCTACACCTTC.

The V gene is TRBV19, the J gene TRBJ1-3, with D perhaps matching TRBD1 (6 bases). The CDR3 totals 15 residues. The V gene's germline CDR1 is LNHDA and CDR2 SQIVND (reference sequence). Trimming took off 5 bases at V and 3 bases at J, with 14 bases between the two ends. CDR3 nucleotides: TGTGCCAGTAGTGGACTGGGGGCAGGTGGAAACACCATATATTTT. Translated: CASSGLGAGGNTIYF. The whole variable domain, remainder taken from reference TRBV19 and TRBJ1-3, is DGGITQSPKYLFRKEGQNVTLSCEQNLNHDAMYWYRQDPGQGLRLIYYSQIVNDFQKGDIAEGYSVSREKKESFPLTVTSAQKNPTAFYLCASSGLGAGGNTIYFGEGSWLTVV.

This clone was observed once. The CDR3 nucleotides are TGTGCCACCAGCCTCGGAGCGGGAGGGCGGACAGATACGCAGTATTTT. It codes for CATSLGAGGRTDTQYF. V is TRBV15 and J is TRBJ2-3, with 10 bases fitting TRBD2. This CDR3 has 16 amino acids. The ends lost 5 bases at V and 3 bases at J; junction bases unmatched: 8. CDR1 and CDR2 from the germline V gene are LNHNV and YYDKDF (reference sequence).

The chain combines TRBV7-6 with TRBJ2-2; a weak D match, TRBD2 (5 bases). The CDR3 has 16 amino acids. Germline V gene lookup returns CDR1 SGHVS and CDR2 FNYEAQ. V dropped 5 bases and J dropped 5 bases, with 18 bases sitting between them. The CDR3 protein is CASSPKAAGLTGELFF. CDR3 coding DNA: TGTGCCAGCAGCCCCAAGGCCGCGGGCCTAACCGGGGAGCTGTTTTTT.

The V call is TRBV5-1, the J call TRBJ1-2; TRBD1 might be the D (6 bases). This CDR3 comprises 15 residues. V was trimmed by 5 bases and J by 4 bases, leaving 18 bases between them. Germline V lookup: CDR1 SGHRS, CDR2 YFSETQ. In DNA form, the CDR3 reads TGCGCCAGCAGATCGGACAGTCTCACATCCTATGGCTACACCTTC. It translates to CASRSDSLTSYGYTF.

This chain's CDR3 is CASSLDRLPQHF. CDR3 DNA sequence: TGTGCCAGCAGCCTCGACAGGCTACCCCAGCATTTT. The chain couples TRBV7-9 to TRBJ1-5, with D perhaps matching TRBD1 (6 bases). CDR3 length: 12 amino acids. V lost 5 bases and J lost 10, with 12 bases in between. Germline loops: CDR1 SEHNR, CDR2 FQNEAQ (reference sequence).

With respect to this clone: Other DNA sequences in the same sample also yield this CDR3. The chain joins TRBV10-3 to TRBJ1-5; D is undetermined. V was trimmed by 2 bases and J by 0 bases, leaving 8 bases between them. The CDR3 has 15 residues. Germline assignment: CDR1 ENHRY and CDR2 SYGVKD. CDR3: CAISEGRNSNQPQHF. The DNA for the CDR3 is TGTGCCATCAGTGAGGGCAGAAATAGCAATCAGCCCCAGCATTTT.

The chain recombines TRBV6-5 with TRBJ1-2; D is possibly TRBD1 (6 bases). CDR3 length: 16 residues. Germline V gene data show CDR1 as MNHEY and CDR2 as SVGAGI. The V end lost 0 bases, the J end lost 8 bases, and 19 bases lay between the germline ends. CDR3 coding DNA: TGTGCCAGCAGTTACTCGAGTGGGGGCGCCGGTAACGGCTACACCTTC. Its protein product is CASSYSSGGAGNGYTF.

The rearrangement joins TRBV5-1 to TRBJ2-5; TRBD2 matches 8 bases. V lost 0 bases, J lost 5 bases, and 3 bases stayed unmatched. Germline CDR1 is SGHRS and CDR2 is YFSETQ. The CDR3 runs 14 residues. CDR3 region: CASSLASGSETQYF. The DNA for the CDR3 is TGCGCCAGCAGCTTGGCCAGCGGGAGTGAGACCCAGTACTTC.

V is TRBV29-1 and J is TRBJ2-1, with TRBD2 identical over 7 bases. With 3 bases clipped from V and 8 bases from J, the junction kept 13 bases outside the gene matches. In germline, CDR1 is SQVTM, CDR2 ANQGSEA. The CDR3 has 15 amino acids. The CDR3 protein is CSVEGGVTRGDEQFF. The CDR3 DNA reads as TGCAGCGTTGAGGGGGGGGTCACCCGAGGGGATGAGCAGTTCTTC.

J is TRBJ1-1 and V is TRBV2; 11 bases are shared with TRBD1. V trimming: 6 bases; J trimming: 3 bases; junction bases outside the gene matches: 3. Germline V gene lookup returns CDR1 SNHLY and CDR2 FYNNEI. The CDR3 is made up of 14 amino acids. CDR3 residues: CASSRTGGYTEAFF. Here the CDR3 DNA reads TGTGCCAGCAGCAGGACAGGGGGCTACACTGAAGCTTTCTTT.

Written as DNA, the CDR3 is TGTGCCAGCAGCTTAGCGGCCGGAGCGAACTCACCCCTCCACTTT. It yields the protein CASSLAAGANSPLHF. The rearrangement uses TRBV7-6 and TRBJ1-6; no clear D gene. V dropped 0 bases and J dropped 10 bases, with 13 bases sitting between them. Germline assignment: CDR1 SGHVS and CDR2 FNYEAQ. The CDR3 covers 15 residues. The full variable domain, rest sourced from reference TRBV7-6 and TRBJ1-6, is GAGVSQSPRYKVTKRGQDVALRCDPISGHVSLYWYRQALGQGPEFLTYFNYEAQQDKSGLPNDRFSAERPEGSISTLTIQRTEQRDSAMYRCASSLAAGANSPLHFGNGTRLTVT.